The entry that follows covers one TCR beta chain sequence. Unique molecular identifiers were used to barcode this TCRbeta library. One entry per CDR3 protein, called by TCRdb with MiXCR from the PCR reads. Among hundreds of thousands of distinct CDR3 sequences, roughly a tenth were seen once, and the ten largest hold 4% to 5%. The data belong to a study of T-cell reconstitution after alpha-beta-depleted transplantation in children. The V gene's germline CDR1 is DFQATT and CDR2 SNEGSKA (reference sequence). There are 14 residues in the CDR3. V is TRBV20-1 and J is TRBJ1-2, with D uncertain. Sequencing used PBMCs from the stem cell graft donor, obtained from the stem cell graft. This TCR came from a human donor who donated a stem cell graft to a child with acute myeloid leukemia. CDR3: CSAHRRAENYGYTF. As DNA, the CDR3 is TGCAGCGCCCACCGTAGAGCGGAAAACTATGGCTACACCTTC.